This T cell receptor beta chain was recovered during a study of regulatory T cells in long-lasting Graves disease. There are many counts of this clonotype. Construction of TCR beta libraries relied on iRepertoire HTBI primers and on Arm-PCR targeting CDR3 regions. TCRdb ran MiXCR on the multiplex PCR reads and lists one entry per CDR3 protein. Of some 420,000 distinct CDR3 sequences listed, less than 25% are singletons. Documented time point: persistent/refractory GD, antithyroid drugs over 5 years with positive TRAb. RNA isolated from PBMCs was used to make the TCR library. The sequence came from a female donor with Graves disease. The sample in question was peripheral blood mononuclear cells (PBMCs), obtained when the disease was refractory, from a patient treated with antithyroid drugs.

The DNA of the CDR3 is TGTGCCACCAGCAGAGAGGGACTAGCGGGAGGAGAGACCCAGTACTTC. As protein: CATSREGLAGGETQYF. The chain combines TRBV15 with TRBJ2-5; 15 bases match TRBD2. CDR3 size: 16 residues. The germline V gene encodes CDR1 LNHNV and CDR2 YYDKDF (reference sequence). With V trimmed by 0 bases and J by 4 bases, 0 bases remained unmatched.